The 15 T cell receptor beta chains given below trace back to one sample, sequenced in a study of OX40 agonist ivuxolimab in advanced cancers. Method: immunoSEQ multiplex PCR; TCRdb's copy keeps in-frame clones and lacks some. Among approximately 81,000 clones listed, about 88% were seen once. Source: CD4+ or CD8+ T cells sorted from blood, taken in a trial of the OX40 agonist ivuxolimab. These receptors were taken from an adult with an advanced solid tumor such as melanoma, head and neck, liver or kidney cancer.

The chain joins TRBV5-1 to TRBJ2-3, with D perhaps matching TRBD1 (6 bases). V lost 4 bases and J 3 bases, leaving 9 bases between the germline ends. The CDR3 consists of 13 residues. The germline V gene encodes CDR1 SGHRS and CDR2 YFSETQ. CDR3 sequence reads: CASSPTGTDTQYF. CDR3 in DNA: TGCGCCAGCAGCCCCACAGGGACAGATACGCAGTATTTT.

The sample holds one count of this clone. This rearrangement joins TRBV14 to TRBJ1-5; D unresolved. The ends were cut back, 4 bases at V and 0 bases at J, with 7 bases in the middle. This CDR3 spans 14 amino acids. From germline, CDR1 is SGHDN and CDR2 FVKESK. The CDR3 reads CASSPGHSNQPQHF. The DNA of the CDR3 is TGTGCCAGCAGCCCCGGGCATAGCAATCAGCCCCAGCATTTT.

The chain carries TRBV5-4 and TRBJ2-1, with TRBD2 matching over 12 bases. Germline loops: CDR1 SGHNT, CDR2 YYREEE (reference sequence). There are 15 residues in the CDR3. The V segment lost 0 bases and the J segment 10 bases; nucleotides outside the gene matches: 5. The CDR3 DNA sequence: TGTGCCAGCAGCTTGGGGACTAGCGGGACTGGAGAGCAGTTCTTC. It encodes CASSLGTSGTGEQFF. Based on the CDR3 plus reference TRBV5-4 and TRBJ2-1, the full variable domain is ETGVTQSPTHLIKTRGQQVTLRCSSQSGHNTVSWYQQALGQGPQFIFQYYREEENGRGNFPPRFSGLQFPNYSSELNVNALELDDSALYLCASSLGTSGTGEQFFGPGTRLTVL.

This clone has only one observation. The chain couples TRBV7-2 to TRBJ2-1; TRBD2 matches 11 bases. The CDR3 runs to 15 residues. Losses at the gene ends were 3 bases for V and 5 bases for J; bases not matched to a gene: 3. The germline gives CDR1 SGHTA, CDR2 FQGNSA. The CDR3 loop is CASSLGTSGHNEQFF. DNA for the CDR3: TGTGCCAGCAGCTTGGGGACTAGCGGCCACAATGAGCAGTTCTTC.

The chain joins TRBV14 to TRBJ2-2; either TRBD1 or TRBD2 may supply D (6 bases each). The germline CDR1 and CDR2 sequences are SGHDN and FVKESK. The CDR3 runs 16 residues. Trimming shortened V by 4 bases and J by 1 base, and 13 bases separated the two germline ends. In DNA, the CDR3 is TGTGCCAGCAGCCTCGTGGGGGGCAGGAACACCGGGGAGCTGTTTTTT. Translated: CASSLVGGRNTGELFF.

This chain connects TRBV10-3 to TRBJ2-3; the D call may be TRBD1 or TRBD2 (5 bases each). V dropped 3 bases and J dropped 3 bases, with 16 bases sitting between them. There are 16 residues in the CDR3. From germline, CDR1 is ENHRY and CDR2 SYGVKD. CDR3 DNA: TGTGCCATCAGTGATCGGGGCCCCTTGGGTACAGATACGCAGTATTTT. Translating gives CAISDRGPLGTDTQYF.

CDR3 amino acids: CASSWGDRAQETQYF. The CDR3 coding sequence is TGTGCCAGCAGCTGGGGGGACAGGGCCCAAGAGACCCAGTACTTC. The chain recombines TRBV5-6 with TRBJ2-5; TRBD1 matches at 9 bases. Germline CDR1 reads SGHDT; CDR2 reads YYEEEE. V gave up 3 bases and J gave up 1 base; unmatched junction bases: 4. The CDR3 is made up of 15 amino acids.

The rearrangement links TRBV13 to TRBJ2-2; D might be TRBD2 (5 bases). CDR3 size: 16 residues. Germline assignment: CDR1 PRHDT and CDR2 FYEKMQ (reference sequence). Trimming pared 2 bases from V and 6 bases from J, leaving 16 bases between. CDR3 loop: CASSLRATGGAGELFF. The CDR3 DNA sequence: TGTGCCAGCAGCTTAAGGGCAACCGGAGGAGCCGGGGAGCTGTTTTTT.

The chain couples TRBV7-2 to TRBJ2-7, with D tentatively TRBD1 (6 bases). Germline loops: CDR1 SGHTA, CDR2 FQGNSA. V gave up 2 bases and J gave up 2 bases, with 13 bases separating them. CDR3 length: 15 amino acids. The CDR3 region is CASSLFGTGTYEQYF. The CDR3 DNA sequence: TGTGCCAGCAGCTTATTCGGTACAGGGACCTACGAGCAGTACTTC.

This rearrangement joins TRBV9 to TRBJ2-7, with TRBD2 identical over 10 bases. The CDR3 has 14 residues. Trimming cost V 4 bases and J 6 bases; bases outside gene matches: 7. Germline values: CDR1 SGDLS, CDR2 YYNGEE. CDR3 DNA sequence: TGTGCCAGCAGCAAACTAGCGGGACTCGGCGAGCAGTACTTC. Translated: CASSKLAGLGEQYF.

This clone was observed a single time. The gene calls are TRBV7-6 and TRBJ1-1; D unclear. The CDR3 runs 16 residues. With 1 base removed from V and 1 base from J, the gap between germline ends came to 13 bases. Germline V lookup: CDR1 SGHVS, CDR2 FNYEAQ. The CDR3 region is CASSLVKGGKNTEAFF. Written as DNA, the CDR3 is TGTGCCAGCAGCTTAGTGAAGGGAGGAAAGAACACTGAAGCTTTCTTT.

The CDR3 nucleotides are TGCGCCAGCAGCTTGGGGGACAGGGGATACAATGAGCAGTTCTTC. Its translation is CASSLGDRGYNEQFF. The chain uses TRBV5-1 and TRBJ2-1, with TRBD1 identical over 10 bases. Germline assignment: CDR1 SGHRS and CDR2 YFSETQ. V shed 0 bases, J shed 4 bases, and the junction held 1 base outside the gene matches. The CDR3 is 15 amino acids.

This chain connects TRBV9 to TRBJ1-3, with D tentatively TRBD1 (5 bases). Trimming stripped 1 base from V and 0 bases from J, with 17 bases between. Germline CDR1 SGDLS, CDR2 YYNGEE. This CDR3 contains 18 residues. The CDR3 nucleotides read TGTGCCAGCAGCGTATTTGATTCGGGGACTGACTCTGGAAACACCATATATTTT. It translates to CASSVFDSGTDSGNTIYF.

The table lists this clone with a few counts. The V and J genes are TRBV7-9 and TRBJ2-3, with unresolved D. Trimming removed 4 bases from V and 6 bases from J, with 8 bases in between. CDR3 length: 12 residues. Germline V gives CDR1 SEHNR, CDR2 FQNEAQ (reference sequence). The CDR3 loop is CASSSLQDTQYF. Written as DNA, the CDR3 is TGTGCCAGCAGCTCCCTCCAGGATACGCAGTATTTT.

The V call is TRBV6-5, the J call TRBJ1-5; 7 bases map to TRBD1. Germline-derived CDR1 and CDR2 are MNHEY and SVGAGI. The CDR3 contains 15 residues. The V segment lost 2 bases and the J segment 3 bases; nucleotides outside the gene matches: 4. The CDR3 protein is CASSYVRGTNQPQHF. CDR3 coding DNA: TGTGCCAGCAGTTACGTCAGGGGGACCAATCAGCCCCAGCATTTT.